This TCR beta chain was captured by sequencing in a study of cytomegalovirus exposure and HLA in healthy donors. Trimming removed 4 bases from V and 0 bases from J; junction bases left unmatched: 7. The germline V gene encodes CDR1 LNHNV and CDR2 YYDKDF (reference sequence). This CDR3 comprises 17 residues. It was with 60 Vbeta and 13 Jbeta primers that the PCR ran. This table comes from immunoSEQ multiplex PCR, and its TCRdb copy is limited to in-frame clones, with some not included. The sample has 160,000 or so clones, 77% seen once. Of note for this clone: The antigen is undetermined.

Overall study results and limits: As a later analysis showed, several of the most significant clusters appeared to be linked to common viral pathogens. Later analysis demonstrated an association between a missense DCLRE1C variant and TCR beta V- and J-gene trimming. Later, TCR association rates were found to vary by HLA locus, highest for DRB1 and lowest for HLA-C. In an earlier analysis, productive rearrangement rates for most beta V segments clustered near 87% or 30%.

The receptor's source is a woman aged 25 to 39 in good health and CMV-seronegative. The sample taken for sequencing was PBMCs. The J gene is TRBJ1-3, the V gene TRBV15; TRBD1 matches at 9 bases. The CDR3: CATSTRTGENSGNTIYF. The CDR3 bases are TGTGCCACCAGCACGCGGACAGGGGAGAACTCTGGAAACACCATATATTTT.